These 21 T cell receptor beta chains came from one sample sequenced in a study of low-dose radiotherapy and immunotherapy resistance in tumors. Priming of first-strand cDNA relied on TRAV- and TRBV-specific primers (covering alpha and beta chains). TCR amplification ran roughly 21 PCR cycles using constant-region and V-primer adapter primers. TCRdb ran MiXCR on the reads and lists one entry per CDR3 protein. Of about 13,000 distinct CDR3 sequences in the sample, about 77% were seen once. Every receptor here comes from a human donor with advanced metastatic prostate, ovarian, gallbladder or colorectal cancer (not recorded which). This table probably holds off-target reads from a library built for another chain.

CDR3 in amino acids: CSVSPVNTDTQYF. CDR3 bases: TGCAGCGTTAGTCCGGTAAACACAGATACGCAGTATTTT. The chain is built from TRBV29-1 and TRBJ2-3; D not certain. V gave up 5 bases and J gave up 2 bases, with 11 bases separating them. The CDR3 sequence is 13 residues long. The V gene's germline CDR1 is SQVTM and CDR2 ANQGSEA.

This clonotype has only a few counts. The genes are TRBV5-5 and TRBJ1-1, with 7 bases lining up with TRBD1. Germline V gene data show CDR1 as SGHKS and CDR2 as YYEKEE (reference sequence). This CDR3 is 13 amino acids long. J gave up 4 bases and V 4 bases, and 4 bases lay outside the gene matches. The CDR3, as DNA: TGTGCCAGCAGCATGACAGGGCCCACTGAAGCTTTCTTT. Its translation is CASSMTGPTEAFF.

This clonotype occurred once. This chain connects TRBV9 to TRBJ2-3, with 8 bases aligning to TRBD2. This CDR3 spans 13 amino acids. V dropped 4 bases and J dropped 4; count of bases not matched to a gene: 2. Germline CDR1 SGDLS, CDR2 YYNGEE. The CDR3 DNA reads TGTGCCAGCAGCCCCGGGGGGGCAGATACGCAGTATTTT. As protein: CASSPGGADTQYF.

Written as DNA, the CDR3 is TGTGCCAGCAGCCCCGGACCCGCCTACGAGCAGTACTTC. This codes for CASSPGPAYEQYF. V is TRBV4-2 and J is TRBJ2-7; D is ambiguous. Trimming cost V 4 bases and J 2 bases, with 9 bases left between them. Germline CDR1 and CDR2: LGHNA and YNFKEQ. The CDR3 contains 13 residues.

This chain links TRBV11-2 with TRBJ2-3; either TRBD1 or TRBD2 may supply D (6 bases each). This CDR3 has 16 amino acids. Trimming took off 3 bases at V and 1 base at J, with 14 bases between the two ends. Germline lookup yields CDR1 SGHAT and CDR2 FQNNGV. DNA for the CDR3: TGTGCCAGCAGCTTGAGTAGGGGGGCCGGCACAGATACGCAGTATTTT. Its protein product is CASSLSRGAGTDTQYF.

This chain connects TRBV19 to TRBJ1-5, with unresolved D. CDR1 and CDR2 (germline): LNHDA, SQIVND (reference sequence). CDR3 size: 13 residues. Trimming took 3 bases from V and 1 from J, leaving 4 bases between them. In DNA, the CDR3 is TGTGCCAGTAGTATGTCCAGCAATCAGCCCCAGCATTTT. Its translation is CASSMSSNQPQHF.

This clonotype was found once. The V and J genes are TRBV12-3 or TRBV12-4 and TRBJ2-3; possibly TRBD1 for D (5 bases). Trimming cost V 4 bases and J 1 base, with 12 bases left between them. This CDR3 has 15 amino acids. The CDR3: CASSYQGWGTDTQYF. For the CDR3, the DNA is TGTGCCAGCAGTTACCAGGGTTGGGGCACAGATACGCAGTATTTT.

This CDR3 reads CSAGPPRGVVATQYF. CDR3 DNA sequence: TGCAGTGCCGGTCCTCCGCGGGGGGTTGTTGCGACCCAGTACTTC. The J gene is TRBJ2-5, the V gene TRBV20-1; TRBD2 matches 8 bases. CDR3 length: 15 residues. V was pared by 6 bases and J by 7 bases, with 16 bases of the junction left unmatched. The germline V gene has CDR1 DFQATT and CDR2 SNEGSKA (reference sequence).

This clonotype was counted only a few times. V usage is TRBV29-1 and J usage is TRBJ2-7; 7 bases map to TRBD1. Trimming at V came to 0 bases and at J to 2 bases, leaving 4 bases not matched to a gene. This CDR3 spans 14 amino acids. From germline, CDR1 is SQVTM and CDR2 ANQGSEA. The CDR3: CSVEDTGVTYEQYF. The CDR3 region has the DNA TGCAGCGTTGAAGACACAGGGGTGACCTACGAGCAGTACTTC.

The CDR3 nucleotides are TGTGCCATCAGTGCCAGGGAGTTCACAGATACGCAGTATTTT. Translation: CAISAREFTDTQYF. The chain employs TRBV10-3 and TRBJ2-3; perhaps D is TRBD1 or TRBD2 (5 bases each). The CDR3 runs to 14 residues. Trimming removed 4 bases at V and 2 bases at J, with 10 bases between. Germline V gene lookup returns CDR1 ENHRY and CDR2 SYGVKD.

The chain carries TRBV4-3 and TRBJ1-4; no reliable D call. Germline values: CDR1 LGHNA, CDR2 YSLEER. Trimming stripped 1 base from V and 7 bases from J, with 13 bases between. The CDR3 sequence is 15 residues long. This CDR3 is CASSQVALPGEKLFF. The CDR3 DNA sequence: TGCGCCAGCAGCCAAGTCGCCTTACCCGGTGAAAAACTGTTTTTT.

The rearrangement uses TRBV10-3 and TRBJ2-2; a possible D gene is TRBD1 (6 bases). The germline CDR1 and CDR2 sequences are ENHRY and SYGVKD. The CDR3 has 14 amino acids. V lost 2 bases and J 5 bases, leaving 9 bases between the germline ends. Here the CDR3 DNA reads TGTGCCATCAGTGAGACAGGGATAACCGGGGAGCTGTTTTTT. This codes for CAISETGITGELFF.

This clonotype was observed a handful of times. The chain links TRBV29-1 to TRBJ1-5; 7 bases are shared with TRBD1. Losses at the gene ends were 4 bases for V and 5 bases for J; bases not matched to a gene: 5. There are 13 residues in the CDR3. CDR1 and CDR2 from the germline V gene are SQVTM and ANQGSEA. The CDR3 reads CSVGQGPYQPQHF. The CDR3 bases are TGCAGCGTTGGACAGGGACCTTATCAGCCCCAGCATTTT.

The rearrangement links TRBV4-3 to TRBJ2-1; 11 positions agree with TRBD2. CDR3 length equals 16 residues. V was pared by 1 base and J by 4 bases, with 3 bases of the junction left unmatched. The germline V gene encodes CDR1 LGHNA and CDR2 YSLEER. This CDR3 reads CASSQALAGGYNEQFF. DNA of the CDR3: TGCGCCAGCAGCCAAGCCCTAGCGGGGGGATACAATGAGCAGTTCTTC.

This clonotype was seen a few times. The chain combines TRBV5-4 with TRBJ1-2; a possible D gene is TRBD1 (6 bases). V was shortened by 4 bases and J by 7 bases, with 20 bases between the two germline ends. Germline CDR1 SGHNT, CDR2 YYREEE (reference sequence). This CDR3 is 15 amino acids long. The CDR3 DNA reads TGTGCCAGCAGCCCCCGGACAGCCCCAGATTTTGGCTACACCTTC. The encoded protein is CASSPRTAPDFGYTF.

CDR3 region: CASNKSKSGPYEQYF. For the CDR3, the DNA is TGTGCCAGCAATAAATCTAAGAGCGGGCCCTACGAGCAGTACTTC. The V call is TRBV6-2 or TRBV6-3, the J call TRBJ2-7; possibly TRBD2 for D (6 bases). CDR3 length equals 15 residues. V was cut by 7 bases and J by 2 bases, with 18 bases left in between. Germline CDR1 MNHEY, CDR2 SVGEGT.

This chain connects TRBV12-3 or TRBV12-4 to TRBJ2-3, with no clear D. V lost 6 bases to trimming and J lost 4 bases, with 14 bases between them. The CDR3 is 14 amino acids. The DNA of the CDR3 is TGTGCCAGCAGCACTTATGGACCCTCAGATACGCAGTATTTT. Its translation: CASSTYGPSDTQYF.

CDR3 in amino acids: CASSLEGGIGDTQYF. CDR3 bases: TGTGCCAGCAGCTTGGAGGGGGGTATCGGAGATACGCAGTATTTT. V usage is TRBV5-8 and J usage is TRBJ2-3; possibly TRBD1 or TRBD2 for D (6 bases each). Trimming removed 0 bases at V and 5 bases at J, with 13 bases between. The CDR3 is made up of 15 amino acids. CDR1 is SGHTS and CDR2 is YDEGEE in the germline V gene. Based on the CDR3 plus reference TRBV5-8 and TRBJ2-3, the full variable domain is EAGVTQSPTHLIKTRGQQATLRCSPISGHTSVYWYQQALGLGLQFLLWYDEGEERNRGNFPPRFSGRQFPNYSSELNVNALELEDSALYLCASSLEGGIGDTQYFGPGTRLTVL.

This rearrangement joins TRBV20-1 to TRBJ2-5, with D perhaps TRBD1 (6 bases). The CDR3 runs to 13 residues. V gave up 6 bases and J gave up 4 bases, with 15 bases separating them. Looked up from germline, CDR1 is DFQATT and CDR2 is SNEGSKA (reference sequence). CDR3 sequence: CSATRTVGETQYF. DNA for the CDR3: TGCAGTGCGACAAGGACAGTGGGAGAGACCCAGTACTTC.

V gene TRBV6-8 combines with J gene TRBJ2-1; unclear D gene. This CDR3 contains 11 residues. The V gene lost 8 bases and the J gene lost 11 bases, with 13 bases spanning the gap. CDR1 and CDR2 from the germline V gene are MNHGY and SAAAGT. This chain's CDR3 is CASYTPPQQFF. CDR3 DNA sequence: TGTGCCAGCTATACTCCCCCTCAGCAGTTCTTC.

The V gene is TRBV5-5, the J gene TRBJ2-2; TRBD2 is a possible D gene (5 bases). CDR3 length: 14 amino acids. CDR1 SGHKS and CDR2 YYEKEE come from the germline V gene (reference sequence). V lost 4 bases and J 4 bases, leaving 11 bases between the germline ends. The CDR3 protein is CASSPEGPTGELFF. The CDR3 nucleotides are TGTGCCAGCAGCCCCGAGGGCCCCACCGGGGAGCTGTTTTTT.